This passage covers 10 T cell receptor beta chains from one sample sequenced in a study of cytomegalovirus exposure and HLA in healthy donors. The PCR employed 60 Vbeta primers together with 13 Jbeta primers. Assay: immunoSEQ multiplex PCR; the TCRdb copy retains only in-frame clones and omits some. The data contain 93,000 or so clones, roughly 81% of them seen just once; the ten biggest clones take up roughly 5.9%. Sequencing input: PBMCs. These receptors were collected from a woman aged 18-30 years in good health and CMV-seropositive.

The J gene is TRBJ1-1, the V gene TRBV18, with 10 nucleotides matching TRBD1. The CDR3 totals 16 residues. J was trimmed by 4 bases and V by 6 bases; bases with no gene match: 11. Germline V lookup: CDR1 KGHSH, CDR2 LQKENI. This CDR3 is CASSLPPRTGGTEAFF. CDR3 nucleotide sequence: TGTGCCAGCTCTCTACCGCCCAGGACAGGGGGCACTGAAGCTTTCTTT. Combining the CDR3 with reference TRBV18 and TRBJ1-1 gives the whole variable domain NAGVMQNPRHLVRRRGQEARLRCSPMKGHSHVYWYRQLPEEGLKFMVYLQKENIIDESGMPKERFSAEFPKEGPSILRIQQVVRGDSAAYFCASSLPPRTGGTEAFFGQGTRLTVV.

This chain joins TRBV27 and TRBJ2-3; unclear D gene. Germline loops: CDR1 MNHEY, CDR2 SMNVEV (reference sequence). The CDR3 contains 15 residues. V was trimmed by 2 bases and J by 0 bases, leaving 9 bases between them. CDR3 nucleotides: TGTGCCAGCAGTTTAAAGCGAAGTAGCACAGATACGCAGTATTTT. This gives the protein CASSLKRSSTDTQYF.

The V and J genes are TRBV1 and TRBJ2-1; no check of the table's D call, TRBD1, against the DNA was made. TRBV1 is recorded as a pseudogene. The CDR3 contains 17 residues. The CDR3 protein is CTSSQDRQGPRGSRPFF. CDR3 sequence (DNA): TGCACCAGCAGCCAAGATCGTCAGGGCCCCCGTGGTTCTCGACCGTTCTTC.

The J gene is TRBJ2-2, the V gene TRBV28, with D possibly being TRBD2 (6 bases). CDR3 length: 16 amino acids. V lost 2 bases to trimming and J lost 4 bases, with 14 bases between them. Germline V gene data show CDR1 as MDHEN and CDR2 as SYDVKM. The CDR3 spells CASSLGLGLRTGELFF. The CDR3 DNA reads as TGTGCCAGCAGTTTAGGGTTGGGACTCCGCACCGGGGAGCTGTTTTTT. Full variable domain (missing parts from reference TRBV28 and TRBJ2-2): DVKVTQSSRYLVKRTGEKVFLECVQDMDHENMFWYRQDPGLGLRLIYFSYDVKMKEKGDIPEGYSVSREKKERFSLILESASTNQTSMYLCASSLGLGLRTGELFFGEGSRLTVL.

The V and J genes are TRBV27 and TRBJ2-7; the D is unclear. This CDR3 is built from 15 residues. In germline, CDR1 is MNHEY, CDR2 SMNVEV (reference sequence). With 7 bases removed from V and 2 bases from J, the gap between germline ends came to 18 bases. The CDR3, as DNA: TGTGCCAGCATTCAAAGCTCGGAGCTGGCCTACGAGCAGTACTTC. Its protein is CASIQSSELAYEQYF.

This rearrangement joins TRBV4-2 to TRBJ1-1; possibly TRBD1 for D (5 bases). The CDR3 consists of 16 residues. Trimming removed 3 bases from V and 1 base from J, with 15 bases in between. CDR1 and CDR2 from the germline V gene are LGHNA and YNFKEQ. CDR3 sequence: CASSQPTTVENTEAFF. The DNA of the CDR3 is TGTGCCAGCAGCCAGCCCACGACAGTAGAGAACACTGAAGCTTTCTTT.

The rearrangement links TRBV5-1 to TRBJ1-6; D might be TRBD1 (5 bases). Germline CDR1 SGHRS, CDR2 YFSETQ. This CDR3 has 17 residues. Trimming removed 0 bases at V and 8 bases at J, with 18 bases between. The CDR3 region is CASSLGVGGAVDSPLHF. CDR3 nucleotide sequence: TGCGCCAGCAGCTTGGGGGTAGGAGGGGCCGTGGATTCACCCCTCCACTTT.

V and J are TRBV28 and TRBJ2-5; 9 bases are a match to TRBD1. This CDR3 is built from 16 residues. J gave up 1 base and V 8 bases, and 11 bases lay outside the gene matches. CDR1 is MDHEN, CDR2 SYDVKM, per germline. The CDR3 nucleotides are TGTGCCAGCCTACAGGGGGCAGGGTATATCCAAGAGACCCAGTACTTC. Encoded protein: CASLQGAGYIQETQYF.

The chain is built from TRBV7-9 and TRBJ1-5; no clear D. There are 18 residues in the CDR3. From germline, CDR1 is SEHNR and CDR2 FQNEAQ (reference sequence). Trimming pared 0 bases from V and 0 bases from J, leaving 15 bases between. CDR3 in DNA: TGTGCCAGCAGCTTAGCGGGATTTGGAGGGATTAGCAATCAGCCCCAGCATTTT. Its protein product is CASSLAGFGGISNQPQHF.

The V and J genes are TRBV29-1 and TRBJ2-3; TRBD2 matches at 8 bases. Germline CDR1 and CDR2: SQVTM and ANQGSEA. The trim removed 4 bases at V and 1 base at J, leaving 13 bases unmatched. There are 17 residues in the CDR3. CDR3 sequence reads: CSVVSGSLGPRTDTQYF. The CDR3 DNA is TGCAGCGTTGTGAGCGGGAGTCTGGGACCCCGCACAGATACGCAGTATTTT.